This T cell receptor beta chain originates from a study of shared clonotypes between healthy human individuals (dated by TCRdb to the early 2020s). Background on the whole study: The cohort comprised a couple of women and three men aged 18 to 49 years. Per donor, three plates each were used for CD4 naive and CD4 memory, two for CD8 naive, and one for CD8 memory. Blood TCR repertoires of five healthy adults were deeply sequenced to estimate repertoire size and the extent of clonotype sharing between individuals. Different laboratories and diverse techniques were used to prepare libraries and sequence TCR repertoires, to increase sequencing depth and limit assay-specific biases. Leukapheresis yielded between about 0.85 and 10 billion PBMCs per donor.

The donors were healthy, HIV-negative adults with no recently reported acute infections or vaccinations. Only Caucasian adults living in Nashville, Tennessee, USA were represented among the donors. Magnetic negative selection was used to enrich CD4+ T cells, after which naive cells were positively selected on CD45RA and the negative fraction became the memory subset. Blood was collected by leukapheresis, and PBMCs were isolated by Ficoll-Histopaque density gradient centrifugation and then cryopreserved in liquid nitrogen vapor phase. Analytical flow cytometry was used to check the purity and quantity of each magnetically sorted T cell population. Each sorted fraction had its genomic DNA isolated and then quantified by UV absorbance on a Nanodrop 2000c. Using the deep immunoSEQ assay, TCR CDR3 regions were amplified from genomic DNA by multiplex PCR. For each cell subset, the extracted genomic DNA was distributed evenly across all wells of several immunoSEQ 96-well plates, and each plate served as one replicate. For sorted subsets, around 0.2 ug genomic DNA, equal to 30,000 to 35,000 T cell genomes, was loaded into each replicate PCR. Purified libraries were quantified with a Qubit 3.0 fluorometer, sized on a Bioanalyzer 2100, and re-quantified with the KAPA Library Quantification kit. Every immunoSEQ 96-well plate was sequenced on a dedicated single-read 150-cycle Illumina NextSeq 550 flow cell. As for how the authors treated the data: Because the immunoSEQ output held only junctional sequences and lacked quality scores, the filtering could not match the filtering applied to full-length reads. Sequences were annotated with PyIR, a Python wrapper for IgBLAST v1.9, using IMGT germline references to assign V/J genes and CDR3. Reads were filtered out if the reads had weak V/J assignments (E-value above 1e-6), no CDR3, stop codons, out-of-frame junctions, or ambiguous translated residues. V3J clonotypes were defined by identical inferred V gene, J gene, and CDR3 amino acid sequence. Percentage overlap between repertoires was computed as shared unique clonotypes divided by the size of the smaller repertoire. Richness of each repertoire was evaluated using RTK rarefaction, the Chao1 estimator, and Recon v2.1 estimates of unobserved clonotypes. Generation probabilities were computed with OLGA for all TCRbeta clonotypes obtained by the gDNA method from four donors. The table comes from immuneACCESS by way of TCRdb, which keeps in-frame sequences with V and J called. Part of the clones is missing from these tables; in studies checked, under half for an unresolved V gene and the rest for unknown reasons. V and J calls and clone size follow that table, whereas D and trimming were derived from the DNA. In all, the sample holds 2 million to 2.5 million clones, and around 95% of those were seen once. The ten largest clones represent 0.1% to 0.15% of the sample.

The CDR3 sequence holds 13 residues, the cysteine and phenylalanine included. Only the CDR3 region is kept as DNA, spanning 39 bases read in frame from base 1. V has 2 bases trimmed and J has 10 bases trimmed; junction bases matching no gene number 5. CDR1 is given as MNHEY and CDR2 as SMNVEV, both from the germline V gene (reference sequence). Note on this clone: Its antigen is still unknown. Per-base qualities were not stored, and no clone one base away is much larger.

The research as a whole found: Only blood was sampled, and tissue TCR repertoires likely differ from those in blood. Based on pairwise subsampling, the degree of clonotype sharing among donors was expected to be affected by sequencing depth. When a few donors were compared, the shared fraction of clonotypes was roughly 5% for naive CD4, more than 3% for naive CD8, 2.3% for memory CD4, and less than 0.45% for memory CD8. Because the study included a small number of donors, the genetic and exposure-history diversity represented was limited. Larger estimated clonotype richness was generally found for naive subsets than for memory subsets. Compared with non-shared clonotypes, the clonotypes found in all four sorted-subset donors had higher generation probabilities. Even with the large sequencing depth, rarefaction of the sorted-subset datasets indicated that sequencing was incomplete.

Sequenced: naive CD4+ T cells sorted from blood. Sample cell subset or site, as interpreted from the label and publication: CD45RA+ positively selected. The V and J segments used are TRBV27 and TRBJ1-2, and 9 bases in between align with TRBD1. The sequence was collected from a man between 18 and 29 years old in good health. The DNA sequence is given as TGTGCCAGCAGTTTAGGGACAGGGTTGACCTACACCTTC. Translated, this is CASSLGTGLTYTF.